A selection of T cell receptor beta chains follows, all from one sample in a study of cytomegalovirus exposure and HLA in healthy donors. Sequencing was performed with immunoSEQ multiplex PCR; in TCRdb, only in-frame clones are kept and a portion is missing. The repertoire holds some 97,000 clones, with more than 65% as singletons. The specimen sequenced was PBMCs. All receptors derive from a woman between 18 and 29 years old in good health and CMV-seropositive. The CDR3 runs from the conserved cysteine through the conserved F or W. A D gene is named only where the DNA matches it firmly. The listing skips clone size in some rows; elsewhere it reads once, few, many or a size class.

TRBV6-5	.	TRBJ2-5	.	CASSYSQEETQYF	TGTGCCAGCAGTTACTCACAGGAGGAGACCCAGTACTTC
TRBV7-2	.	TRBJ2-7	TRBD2	CASSLGGRATYEQYF	TGTGCCAGCAGCTTAGGGGGGAGGGCCACCTACGAGCAGTACTTC
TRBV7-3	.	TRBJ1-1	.	CASSLAQDTEAFF	TGTGCCAGCAGCTTAGCGCAGGACACTGAAGCTTTCTTT
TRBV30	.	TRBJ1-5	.	CAWSFRGNQPQHF	TGTGCCTGGAGTTTCAGAGGGAATCAGCCCCAGCATTTT
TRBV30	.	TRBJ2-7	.	CAWRTGMLSEQYF	TGTGCCTGGAGGACAGGCATGCTCTCCGAGCAGTACTTC
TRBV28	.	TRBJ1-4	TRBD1	CASKTGDNEKLFF	TGTGCCAGCAAGACAGGGGATAATGAAAAACTGTTTTTT
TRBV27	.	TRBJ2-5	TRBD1	CASTDIGGQGQETQYF	TGTGCCAGCACTGACATTGGAGGACAGGGGCAAGAGACCCAGTACTTC
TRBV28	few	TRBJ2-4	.	CASSPSGHKNIQYF	TGTGCCAGCAGTCCCTCGGGACACAAAAACATTCAGTACTTC
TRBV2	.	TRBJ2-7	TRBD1	CASLRGPYEQYF	TGTGCCAGCTTAAGGGGGCCCTACGAGCAGTACTTC
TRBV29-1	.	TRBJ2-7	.	CSVELSGKSWYEQYF	TGCAGCGTTGAATTGTCAGGGAAGAGTTGGTACGAGCAGTACTTC
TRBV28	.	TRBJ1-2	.	CASSFRDYGYTF	TGTGCCAGCAGCTTCAGGGACTATGGCTACACCTTC
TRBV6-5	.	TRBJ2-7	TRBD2	CASTPAGGFNEQYF	TGTGCCAGCACTCCCGCGGGAGGGTTCAACGAGCAGTACTTC
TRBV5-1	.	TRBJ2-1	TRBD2	CASSLVLAGNNEQFF	TGCGCCAGCAGCTTGGTACTAGCGGGGAACAATGAGCAGTTCTTC
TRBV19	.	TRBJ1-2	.	CASKGEGYGYTF	TGTGCCAGTAAGGGGGAGGGCTATGGCTACACCTTC
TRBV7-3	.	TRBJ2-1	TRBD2	CASSLGGLAGRDEQFF	TGTGCCAGCAGCTTAGGGGGTCTAGCGGGGCGAGATGAGCAGTTCTTC
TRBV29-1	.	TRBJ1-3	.	CSVSLQGFSGNTIYF	TGCAGCGTTTCCTTACAGGGATTCTCTGGAAACACCATATATTTT
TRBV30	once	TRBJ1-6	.	CAWSVKRDNSPLHF	TGTGCCTGGAGTGTTAAACGGGATAATTCACCCCTCCACTTT
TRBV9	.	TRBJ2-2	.	CASSALGNTGELFF	TGTGCCAGCAGCGCTCTAGGGAACACCGGGGAGCTGTTTTTT
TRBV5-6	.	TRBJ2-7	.	CASSLDRDREQYF	TGTGCCAGCAGCTTGGACAGGGATCGCGAGCAGTACTTC
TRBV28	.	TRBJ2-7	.	CASSIAGPRVEQYF	TGTGCCAGCAGTATCGCCGGTCCTCGGGTCGAGCAGTACTTC
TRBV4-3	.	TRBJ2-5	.	CASSRTAARGGETQYF	TGCGCCAGCAGCCGAACCGCCGCTAGAGGCGGAGAGACCCAGTACTTC
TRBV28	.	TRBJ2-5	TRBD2	CASLKRGQETQYF	TGTGCCAGTTTAAAGCGGGGACAAGAGACCCAGTACTTC
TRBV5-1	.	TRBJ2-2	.	CASSLESVGELFF	TGCGCCAGCAGCTTGGAGTCAGTCGGGGAGCTGTTTTTT
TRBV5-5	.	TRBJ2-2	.	CASSLGRGTGELFF	TGTGCCAGCAGCTTGGGCCGGGGCACCGGGGAGCTGTTTTTT
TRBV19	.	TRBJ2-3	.	CASSISHSTDTQYF	TGTGCCAGTAGTATTTCACATAGCACAGATACGCAGTATTTT
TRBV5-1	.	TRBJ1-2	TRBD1	CASSYPGTGGPRDGYTF	TGCGCCAGCAGCTACCCCGGGACAGGGGGGCCAAGGGATGGCTACACCTTC
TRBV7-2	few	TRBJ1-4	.	CASSLYGAGGKLFF	TGTGCCAGCAGCTTATATGGGGCCGGTGGAAAACTGTTTTTT
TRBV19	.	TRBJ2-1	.	CARCDEQFF	TGTGCCCGTTGCGATGAGCAGTTCTTC
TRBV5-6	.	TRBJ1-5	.	CASSPAGNQPQHF	TGTGCCAGCAGCCCAGCAGGGAATCAGCCCCAGCATTTT
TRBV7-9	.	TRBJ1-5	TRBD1	CASSSGTGNQPQHF	TGTGCCAGCAGCTCGGGGACAGGCAATCAGCCCCAGCATTTT
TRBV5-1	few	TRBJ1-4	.	CASSGTGQTNEKLFF	TGCGCCAGCAGCGGAACAGGGCAGACTAATGAAAAACTGTTTTTT
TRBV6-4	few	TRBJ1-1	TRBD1	CASSRTGGAGTEAFF	TGTGCCAGCAGCAGGACAGGGGGCGCGGGCACTGAAGCTTTCTTT
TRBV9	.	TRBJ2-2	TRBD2	CASSVGLAGETGELFF	TGTGCCAGCAGCGTCGGACTAGCGGGAGAGACCGGGGAGCTGTTTTTT
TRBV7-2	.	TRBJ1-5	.	CASSLEDSLRGNQPQHF	TGTGCCAGCAGCTTAGAGGACAGCCTTCGGGGCAATCAGCCCCAGCATTTT
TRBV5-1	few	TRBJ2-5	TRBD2	CASSQSPSGSKETQYF	TGCGCCAGCAGCCAGAGTCCTAGCGGGAGCAAAGAGACCCAGTACTTC
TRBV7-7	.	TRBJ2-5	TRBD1	CASSSGTGFTETQYF	TGTGCTAGCAGCTCTGGGACAGGATTCACGGAGACCCAGTACTTC
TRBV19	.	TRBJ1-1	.	CASSIRAMNTEAFF	TGTGCCAGTAGTATACGCGCTATGAACACTGAAGCTTTCTTT
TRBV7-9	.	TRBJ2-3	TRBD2	CASSIGLAGGTDPPDTQYF	TGTGCCAGCAGCATAGGACTAGCGGGAGGAACCGACCCCCCAGATACGCAGTATTTT
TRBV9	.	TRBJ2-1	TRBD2	CASSHIESGSSYNEQFF	TGTGCCAGCAGTCATATAGAAAGCGGGAGCTCCTACAATGAGCAGTTCTTC
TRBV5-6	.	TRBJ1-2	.	CASTFRGYGYTF	TGTGCCAGCACCTTCCGGGGCTATGGCTACACCTTC
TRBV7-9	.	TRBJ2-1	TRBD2	CASSLESSGSFF	TGTGCCAGCAGCTTAGAGAGTAGCGGGTCTTTCTTC
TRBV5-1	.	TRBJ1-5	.	CASRPNTGLNQPQHF	TGCGCCAGCAGGCCAAACACAGGGCTCAATCAGCCCCAGCATTTT
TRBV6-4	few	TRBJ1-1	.	CASTTLRGAPPEAFF	TGTGCCAGCACGACCCTCCGGGGAGCCCCCCCTGAAGCTTTCTTT
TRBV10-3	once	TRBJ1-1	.	CAISRQADTEAFF	TGTGCCATCAGCCGACAGGCGGACACTGAAGCTTTCTTT
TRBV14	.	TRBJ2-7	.	CASSQGKGKGSYEQYF	TGTGCCAGCAGCCAAGGGAAGGGGAAGGGCTCCTACGAGCAGTACTTC
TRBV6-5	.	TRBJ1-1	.	CASSYSWTDTEAFF	TGTGCCAGCAGTTACTCTTGGACTGACACTGAAGCTTTCTTT
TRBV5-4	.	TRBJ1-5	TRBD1	CASSFRGQNQPQHF	TGTGCCAGCAGCTTTCGGGGACAGAATCAGCCCCAGCATTTT
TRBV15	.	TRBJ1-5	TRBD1	CATSRGTGGSSNQPQHF	TGTGCCACCAGCAGGGGGACAGGAGGATCGAGCAATCAGCCCCAGCATTTT
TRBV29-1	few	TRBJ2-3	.	CSVVRADTQYF	TGCAGCGTTGTGAGGGCAGATACGCAGTATTTT
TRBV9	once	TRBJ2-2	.	CASSVASLRAGELFF	TGTGCCAGCAGCGTAGCCTCCTTGAGGGCCGGGGAGCTGTTTTTT
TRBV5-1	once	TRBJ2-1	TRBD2	CASSLASGLAGPYNEQFF	TGCGCCAGCAGCTTGGCCTCTGGGTTAGCGGGACCCTACAATGAGCAGTTCTTC
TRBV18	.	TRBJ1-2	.	CASSPDTSQGRGYTF	TGTGCCAGCTCACCCGACACCTCCCAGGGTAGAGGCTACACCTTC
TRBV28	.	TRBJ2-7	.	CAAAGVMAGFYEQYF	TGTGCCGCCGCCGGGGTAATGGCGGGGTTCTACGAGCAGTACTTC
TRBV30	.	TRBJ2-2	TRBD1	CAWSPGQGAPGELFF	TGTGCCTGGAGTCCGGGACAGGGGGCTCCCGGGGAGCTGTTTTTT
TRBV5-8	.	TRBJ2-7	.	CASSLEHRANEQYF	TGTGCCAGCAGCTTGGAGCACAGGGCAAACGAGCAGTACTTC
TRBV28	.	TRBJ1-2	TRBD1	CASSDRTGHSLFYGYTF	TGTGCCAGCAGTGATAGGACAGGGCATAGCCTATTCTATGGCTACACCTTC
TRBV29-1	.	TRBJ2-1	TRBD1	CSVDGAGGAAIFNEQFF	TGCAGCGTTGATGGGGCAGGGGGCGCGGCAATTTTCAATGAGCAGTTCTTC